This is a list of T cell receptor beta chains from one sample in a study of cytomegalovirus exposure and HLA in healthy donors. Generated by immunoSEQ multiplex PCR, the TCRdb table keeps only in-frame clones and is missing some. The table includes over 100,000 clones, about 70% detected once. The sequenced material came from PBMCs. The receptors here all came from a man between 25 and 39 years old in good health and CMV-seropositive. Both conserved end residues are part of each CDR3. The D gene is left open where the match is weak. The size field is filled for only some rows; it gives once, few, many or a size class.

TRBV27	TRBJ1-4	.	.	CASSTKRDIKTNEKLFF	TGTGCCAGCAGTACCAAACGGGACATCAAAACCAATGAAAAACTGTTTTTT
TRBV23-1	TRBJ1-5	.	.	CASSHFRDQPQHF	TGCGCCAGCAGTCACTTCAGGGATCAGCCCCAGCATTTT
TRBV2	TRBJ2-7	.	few	CASSPLLRGTEQYF	TGTGCCAGCAGCCCCTTGCTTAGGGGGACCGAGCAGTACTTC
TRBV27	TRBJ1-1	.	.	CASSSILRNTEAFF	TGTGCCAGCAGTTCGATCCTAAGGAACACTGAAGCTTTCTTT
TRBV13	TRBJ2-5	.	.	CASSPWRDETQYF	TGTGCCAGCAGCCCCTGGAGGGATGAGACCCAGTACTTC
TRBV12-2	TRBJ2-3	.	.	CASRCRGGRTDTQYF	TGTGCAAGTCGCTGCCGGGGGGGCCGCACAGATACGCAGTATTTT
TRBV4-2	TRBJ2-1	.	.	CASSQGERIYNEQFF	TGTGCCAGCAGCCAAGGGGAGCGGATTTACAATGAACAGTTCTTC
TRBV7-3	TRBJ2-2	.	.	CASSLQMNTGELFF	TGTGCCAGCAGCTTACAGATGAACACCGGGGAGCTGTTTTTT
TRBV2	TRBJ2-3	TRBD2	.	CASRPLADSSTDTQYF	TGTGCCAGCAGACCTCTAGCGGACTCTAGCACAGATACGCAGTATTTT
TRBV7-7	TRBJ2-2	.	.	CASSEGLFSANTGELFF	TGTGCTAGCAGCGAGGGACTTTTCTCCGCGAACACCGGGGAGCTGTTTTTT
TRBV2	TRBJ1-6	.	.	CASLTDRVDSPLHF	TGTGCCAGCCTGACGGACAGAGTAGATTCACCCCTCCACTTT
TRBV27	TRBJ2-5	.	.	CASQAYQETQYF	TGTGCCAGCCAAGCGTACCAAGAGACCCAGTACTTC
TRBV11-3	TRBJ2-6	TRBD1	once	CASSLDGQGNSGANVLTF	TGTGCCAGCAGCTTAGACGGACAGGGGAACTCTGGGGCCAACGTCCTGACTTTC
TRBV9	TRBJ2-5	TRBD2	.	CASSVDPRGGETQYF	TGTGCCAGCAGCGTAGATCCGCGGGGGGGAGAGACCCAGTACTTC
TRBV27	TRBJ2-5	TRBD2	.	CASSRQRGRETQYF	TGTGCCAGCAGTAGGCAGCGGGGGCGGGAGACCCAGTACTTC
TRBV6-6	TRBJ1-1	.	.	CASSYAAAGDTEAFF	TGTGCCAGCAGTTATGCTGCAGCCGGAGACACTGAAGCTTTCTTT
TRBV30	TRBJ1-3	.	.	CAWSVGRESSGNTIYF	TGTGCCTGGAGCGTAGGCAGGGAAAGCTCTGGAAACACCATATATTTT
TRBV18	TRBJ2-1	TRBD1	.	CASSPGDRERNEQFF	TGTGCCAGCTCACCGGGGGACAGGGAGAGAAATGAGCAGTTCTTC
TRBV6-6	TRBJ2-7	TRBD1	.	CASIGTGGYEQYF	TGTGCCAGCATTGGGACAGGGGGCTACGAGCAGTACTTC
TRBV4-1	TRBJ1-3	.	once	CASSQGRGERNTIYF	TGCGCCAGCAGCCAAGGGCGGGGGGAACGAAACACCATATATTTT
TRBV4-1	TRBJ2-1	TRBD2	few	CASSQAQAGAYNEQFF	TGCGCCAGCAGCCAAGCTCAAGCGGGAGCCTACAATGAGCAGTTCTTC
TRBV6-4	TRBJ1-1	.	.	CASSATANTEAFF	TGTGCCAGCAGTGCGACAGCGAACACTGAAGCTTTCTTT
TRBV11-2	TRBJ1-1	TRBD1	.	CASSLGGGNRGRVAFF	TGTGCCAGCAGCTTAGGCGGAGGGAACAGGGGACGCGTAGCTTTCTTT
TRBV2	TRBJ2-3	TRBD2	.	CASSAGLAGGTDTQYF	TGTGCCAGCAGTGCCGGACTAGCGGGGGGCACAGATACGCAGTATTTT
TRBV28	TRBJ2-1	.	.	CASSLEGVGTYNEQFF	TGTGCCAGCAGTTTAGAAGGGGTGGGGACCTACAATGAGCAGTTCTTC
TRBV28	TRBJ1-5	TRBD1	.	CASSGQGAPQHF	TGTGCCAGCTCCGGACAGGGAGCCCCCCAGCATTTT
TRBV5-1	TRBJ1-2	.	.	CASSVGVDGYTF	TGCGCCAGCAGCGTAGGGGTTGATGGCTACACCTTC
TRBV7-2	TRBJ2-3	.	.	CASSPQTSARATDTQYF	TGTGCCAGCAGCCCCCAAACCTCTGCGCGGGCCACAGATACGCAGTATTTT
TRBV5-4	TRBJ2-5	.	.	CASSLELGSETQYF	TGTGCCAGCAGCTTGGAGTTGGGCTCGGAGACCCAGTACTTC
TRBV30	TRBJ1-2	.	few	CALNRVLGPGNYGYTF	TGTGCCTTGAACAGGGTCTTGGGCCCCGGTAACTATGGCTACACCTTC
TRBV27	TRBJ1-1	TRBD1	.	CASIDRVTRVNTEAFF	TGTGCCAGCATAGACAGGGTAACAAGGGTGAACACTGAAGCTTTCTTT
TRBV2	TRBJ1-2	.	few	CASSENDRPNYGYTF	TGTGCCAGCAGCGAAAACGACAGACCTAACTATGGCTACACCTTC
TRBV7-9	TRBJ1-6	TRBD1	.	CASSITGAAYNSPLHF	TGTGCCAGCAGCATAACAGGGGCCGCCTATAATTCACCCCTCCACTTT
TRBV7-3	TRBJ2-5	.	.	CASSLKPTETQYF	TGTGCCAGCAGCTTAAAGCCTACAGAGACCCAGTACTTC
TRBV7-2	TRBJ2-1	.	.	CASSLTEEQFF	TGTGCCAGCAGCCTCACGGAGGAGCAGTTCTTC
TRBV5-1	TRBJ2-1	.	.	CASSLEPPLNEQFF	TGCGCCAGCAGCTTGGAGCCCCCGCTAAATGAGCAGTTCTTC
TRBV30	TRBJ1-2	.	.	CAWGRENYGYTF	TGTGCCTGGGGACGGGAAAACTATGGCTACACCTTC
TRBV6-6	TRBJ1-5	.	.	CASSRGPDSNQPQHF	TGTGCCAGCAGCCGCGGGCCCGATAGCAATCAGCCCCAGCATTTT
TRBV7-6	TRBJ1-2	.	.	CASSPPGGANYGYTF	TGTGCCAGCAGCCCCCCCGGGGGTGCTAACTATGGCTACACCTTC
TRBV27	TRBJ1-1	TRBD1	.	CAISPDRGRWTEAFF	TGTGCCATTTCACCTGACAGGGGGCGATGGACTGAAGCTTTCTTT
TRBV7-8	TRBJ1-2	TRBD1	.	CASSLPDRGLGNYGYTF	TGTGCCAGCAGCTTACCCGACAGGGGGCTAGGGAACTATGGCTACACCTTC
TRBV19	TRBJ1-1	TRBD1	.	CASRLAGGPEAFF	TGTGCCAGTCGTTTGGCAGGGGGCCCTGAAGCTTTCTTT
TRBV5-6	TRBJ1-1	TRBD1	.	CASSSTGGLNTEAFF	TGTGCCAGCAGCTCGACAGGGGGACTGAACACTGAAGCTTTCTTT
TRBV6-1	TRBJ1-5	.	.	CASPEGRRNNQPQHF	TGTGCCAGCCCGGAGGGTCGGAGGAACAATCAGCCCCAGCATTTT
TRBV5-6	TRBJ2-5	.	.	CASSLTAVGETQYF	TGTGCCAGCAGCTTGACGGCGGTAGGCGAGACCCAGTACTTC
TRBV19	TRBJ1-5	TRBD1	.	CASSTRTGGLNQPQHF	TGTGCCAGTAGTACCCGGACAGGGGGACTCAATCAGCCCCAGCATTTT